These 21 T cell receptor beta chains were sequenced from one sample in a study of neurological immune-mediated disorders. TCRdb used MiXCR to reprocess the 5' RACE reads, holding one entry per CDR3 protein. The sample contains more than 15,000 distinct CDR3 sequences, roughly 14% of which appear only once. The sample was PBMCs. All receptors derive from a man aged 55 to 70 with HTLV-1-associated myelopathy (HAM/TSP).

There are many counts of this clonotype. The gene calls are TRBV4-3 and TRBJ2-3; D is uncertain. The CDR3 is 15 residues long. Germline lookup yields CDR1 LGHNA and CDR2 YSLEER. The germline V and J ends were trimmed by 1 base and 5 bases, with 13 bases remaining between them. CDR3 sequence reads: CASSQGHRSGDTQYF. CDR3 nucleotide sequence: TGCGCCAGCAGCCAAGGGCATCGGTCGGGAGATACGCAGTATTTT.

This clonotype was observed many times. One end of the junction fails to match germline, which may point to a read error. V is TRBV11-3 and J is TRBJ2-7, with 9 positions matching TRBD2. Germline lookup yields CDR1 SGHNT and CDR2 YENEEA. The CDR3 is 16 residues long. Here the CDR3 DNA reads TGTGCCAGCAGCTTAGTTCGGACTAGCGCCTCCCACGAGCAGTACTTC. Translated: CASSLVRTSASHEQYF.

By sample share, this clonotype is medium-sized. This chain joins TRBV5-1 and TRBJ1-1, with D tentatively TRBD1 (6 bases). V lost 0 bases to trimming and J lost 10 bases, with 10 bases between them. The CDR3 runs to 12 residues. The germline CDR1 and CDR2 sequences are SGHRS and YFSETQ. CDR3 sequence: CASSLVGAGAFF. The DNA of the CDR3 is TGCGCCAGCAGCTTGGTGGGGGCTGGAGCTTTCTTT.

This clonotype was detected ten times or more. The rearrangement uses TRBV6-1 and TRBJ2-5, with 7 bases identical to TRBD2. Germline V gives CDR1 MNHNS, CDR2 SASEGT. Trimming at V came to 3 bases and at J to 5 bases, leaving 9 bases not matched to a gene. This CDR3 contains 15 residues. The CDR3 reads CASSDPGGGIETQYF. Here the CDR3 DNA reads TGTGCCAGCAGTGACCCCGGCGGGGGTATCGAGACCCAGTACTTC.

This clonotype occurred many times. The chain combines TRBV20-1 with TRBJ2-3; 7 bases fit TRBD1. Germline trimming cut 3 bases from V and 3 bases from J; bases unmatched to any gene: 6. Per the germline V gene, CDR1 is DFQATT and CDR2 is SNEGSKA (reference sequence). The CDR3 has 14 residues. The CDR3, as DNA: TGCAGTGCTAGTAAGGGGGCGGGTACAGATACGCAGTATTTT. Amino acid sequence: CSASKGAGTDTQYF.

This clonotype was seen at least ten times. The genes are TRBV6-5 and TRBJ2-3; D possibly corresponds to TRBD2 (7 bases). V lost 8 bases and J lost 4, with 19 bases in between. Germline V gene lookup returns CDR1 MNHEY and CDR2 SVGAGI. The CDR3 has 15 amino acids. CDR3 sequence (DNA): TGTGCCAGCGGTAAGGGAGGGGGGGCCTCAGATACGCAGTATTTT. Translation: CASGKGGGASDTQYF.

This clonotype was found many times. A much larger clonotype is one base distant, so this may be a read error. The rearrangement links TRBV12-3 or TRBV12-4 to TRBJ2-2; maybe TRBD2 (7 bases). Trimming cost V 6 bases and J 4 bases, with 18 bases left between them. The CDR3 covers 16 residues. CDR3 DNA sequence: TGTGCCAGCAGAATTTCGGGGGGCACATCCACCGGGGAGCTGTTTTTT. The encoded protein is CASRISGGTSTGELFF.

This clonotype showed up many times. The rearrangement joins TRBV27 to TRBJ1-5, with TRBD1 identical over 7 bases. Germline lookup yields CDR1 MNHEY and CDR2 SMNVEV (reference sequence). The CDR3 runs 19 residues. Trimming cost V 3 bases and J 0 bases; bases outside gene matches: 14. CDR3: CASSLRGGSIPYSNQPQHF. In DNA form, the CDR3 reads TGTGCCAGCAGTTTGAGAGGGGGCTCGATCCCTTATAGCAATCAGCCCCAGCATTTT.

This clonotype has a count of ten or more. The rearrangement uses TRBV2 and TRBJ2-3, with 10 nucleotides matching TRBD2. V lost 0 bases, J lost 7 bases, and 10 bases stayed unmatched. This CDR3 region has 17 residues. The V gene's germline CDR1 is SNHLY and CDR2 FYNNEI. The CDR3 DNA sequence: TGTGCCAGCAGTGAAGCGTATCAGCGGGGGGGCGGGAATACGCAGTATTTT. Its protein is CASSEAYQRGGGNTQYF.

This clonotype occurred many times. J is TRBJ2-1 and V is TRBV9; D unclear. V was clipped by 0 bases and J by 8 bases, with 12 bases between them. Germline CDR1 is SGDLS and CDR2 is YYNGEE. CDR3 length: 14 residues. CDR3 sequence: CASSVGGTRYEQFF. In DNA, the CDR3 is TGTGCCAGCAGCGTAGGGGGAACTCGGTATGAGCAGTTCTTC.

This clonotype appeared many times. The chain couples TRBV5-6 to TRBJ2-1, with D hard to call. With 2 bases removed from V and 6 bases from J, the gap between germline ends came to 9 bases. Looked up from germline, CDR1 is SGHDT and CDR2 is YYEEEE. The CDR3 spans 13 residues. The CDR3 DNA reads TGTGCCAGCAGCTTACGACCGTCCAATGAGCAGTTCTTC. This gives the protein CASSLRPSNEQFF.

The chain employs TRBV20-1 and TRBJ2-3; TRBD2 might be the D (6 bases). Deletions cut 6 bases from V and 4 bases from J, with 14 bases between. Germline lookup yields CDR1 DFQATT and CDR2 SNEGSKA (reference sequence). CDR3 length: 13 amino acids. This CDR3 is CSANTGVADTQYF. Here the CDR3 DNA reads TGCAGTGCCAACACGGGGGTGGCAGATACGCAGTATTTT.

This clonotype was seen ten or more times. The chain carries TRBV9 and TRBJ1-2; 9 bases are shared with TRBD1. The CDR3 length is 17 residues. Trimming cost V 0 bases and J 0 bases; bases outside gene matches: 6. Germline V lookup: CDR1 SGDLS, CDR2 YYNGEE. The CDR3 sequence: CASSVGTGAGANYGYTF. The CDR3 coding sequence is TGTGCCAGCAGCGTAGGGACAGGGGCGGGTGCTAACTATGGCTACACCTTC.

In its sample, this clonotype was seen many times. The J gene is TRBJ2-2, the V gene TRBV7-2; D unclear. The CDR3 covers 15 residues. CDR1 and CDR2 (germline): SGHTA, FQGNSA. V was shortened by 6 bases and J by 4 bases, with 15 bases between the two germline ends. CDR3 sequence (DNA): TGTGCCAGCAGGTCCCGGGTGTCAGTCACCGGGGAGCTGTTTTTT. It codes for CASRSRVSVTGELFF.

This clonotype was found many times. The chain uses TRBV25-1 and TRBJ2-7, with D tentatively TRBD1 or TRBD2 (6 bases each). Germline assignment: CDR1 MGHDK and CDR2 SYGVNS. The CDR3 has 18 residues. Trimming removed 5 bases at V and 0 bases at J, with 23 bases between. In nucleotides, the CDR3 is TGTGCCAGCAGTAACCCGATTGGGGGGCAGGTTAGCTCCTACGAGCAGTACTTC. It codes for CASSNPIGGQVSSYEQYF.

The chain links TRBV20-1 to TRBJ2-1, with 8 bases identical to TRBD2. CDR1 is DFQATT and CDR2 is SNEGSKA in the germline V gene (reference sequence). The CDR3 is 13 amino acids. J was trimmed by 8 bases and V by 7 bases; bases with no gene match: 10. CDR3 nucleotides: TGCAGTGGGGGGGCTAGCGGGTGGGATGAGCAGTTCTTC. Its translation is CSGGASGWDEQFF.

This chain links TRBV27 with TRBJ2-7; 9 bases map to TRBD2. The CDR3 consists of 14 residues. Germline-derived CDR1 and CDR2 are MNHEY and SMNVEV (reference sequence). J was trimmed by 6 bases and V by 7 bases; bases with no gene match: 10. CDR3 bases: TGTGCCAGCACGCCTAGCGGGGCGGGTACCGAGCAGTACTTC. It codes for CASTPSGAGTEQYF.

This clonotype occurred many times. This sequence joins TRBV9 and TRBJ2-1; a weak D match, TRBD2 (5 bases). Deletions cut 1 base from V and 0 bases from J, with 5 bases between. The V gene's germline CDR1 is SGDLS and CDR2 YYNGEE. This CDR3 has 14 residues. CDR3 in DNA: TGTGCCAGCAGCGTAACTAGCTCCTACAATGAGCAGTTCTTC. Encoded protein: CASSVTSSYNEQFF.

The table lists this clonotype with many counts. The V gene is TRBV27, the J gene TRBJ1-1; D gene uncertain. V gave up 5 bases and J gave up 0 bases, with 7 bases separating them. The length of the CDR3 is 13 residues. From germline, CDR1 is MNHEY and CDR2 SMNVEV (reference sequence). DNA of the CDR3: TGTGCCAGCAGTCCTTGGGTGAACACTGAAGCTTTCTTT. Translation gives CASSPWVNTEAFF.

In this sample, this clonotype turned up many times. DNA for the CDR3: TGCAGTGCTAGCCGGGATGACGGGACCCAGTACTTC. Protein product: CSASRDDGTQYF. The chain is built from TRBV20-1 and TRBJ2-5; tentative D call: TRBD2 (5 bases). Trimming pared 3 bases from V and 7 bases from J, leaving 12 bases between. The CDR3 spans 12 residues. CDR1 DFQATT and CDR2 SNEGSKA come from the germline V gene (reference sequence).

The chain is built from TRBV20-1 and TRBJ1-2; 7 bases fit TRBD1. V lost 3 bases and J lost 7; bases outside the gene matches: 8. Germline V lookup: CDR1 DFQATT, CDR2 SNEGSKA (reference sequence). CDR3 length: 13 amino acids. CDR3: CSASPGTVSGYTF. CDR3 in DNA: TGCAGTGCTAGCCCCGGGACAGTTAGTGGCTACACCTTC.